This TCR beta chain is from a study of CD8+CD57+ T cells in acquired aplastic anemia. Study-wide background: On average, sorted CD4+ and CD8+ cells gave roughly 3 ug of DNA. Whole-study findings and limits: The same twenty-nine CD8+ CDR3 sequences occurred in patients and in controls. Between patients and controls, CD8+ Simpson's diversity did not vary significantly.

Trimming removed 4 bases from V and 5 bases from J, with 11 bases in between. From germline, CDR1 is SGHVS and CDR2 FQNEAQ. CDR3 length: 13 amino acids. This clonotype was counted ten times or more. Its target is unknown. Genomic DNA, the template, was used for profiling of the TCR beta VDJ and CDR3. TCRdb fed the reads into MiXCR, producing one record per CDR3 protein. Found here are fewer than 200,000 distinct CDR3 sequences, around half of them singletons; the top ten hold about 1%. Patients who underwent sequencing had shown CD8+CD57+ cell expansion by flow cytometry. The chain is built from TRBV7-8 and TRBJ1-1; the D is unclear. The specimen sequenced was sorted CD4+, CD8+, or CD8+CD57+ T cells (not recorded which) from PBMCs. This clonotype was obtained from a human donor with aplastic anemia. This chain's CDR3 is CASSYLWGTEAFF. Written as DNA, the CDR3 is TGTGCCAGCAGCTACCTGTGGGGTACTGAAGCTTTCTTT.